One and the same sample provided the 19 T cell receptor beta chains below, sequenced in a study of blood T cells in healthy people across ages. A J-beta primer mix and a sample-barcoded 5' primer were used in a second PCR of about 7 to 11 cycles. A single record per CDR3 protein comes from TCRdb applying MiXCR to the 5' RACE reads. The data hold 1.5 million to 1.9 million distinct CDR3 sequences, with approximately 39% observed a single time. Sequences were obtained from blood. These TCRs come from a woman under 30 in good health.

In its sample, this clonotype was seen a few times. The CDR3 loop is CASSLSDWGSWTSGRDTDTQYF. The DNA for the CDR3 is TGTGCCAGCAGCCTCTCCGATTGGGGGTCTTGGACTAGCGGGAGAGATACAGATACGCAGTATTTT. The genes are TRBV28 and TRBJ2-3, with 13 positions matching TRBD2. V lost 6 bases, J lost 3 bases, and 24 bases stayed unmatched. CDR1 is MDHEN, CDR2 SYDVKM, per germline. The CDR3 runs to 22 residues.

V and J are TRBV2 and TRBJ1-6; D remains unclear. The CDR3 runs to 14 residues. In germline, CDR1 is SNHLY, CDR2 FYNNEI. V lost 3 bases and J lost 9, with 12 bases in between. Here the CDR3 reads CASSEAVQISPLHF. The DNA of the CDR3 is TGTGCCAGCAGTGAGGCAGTTCAAATTTCACCCCTCCACTTT. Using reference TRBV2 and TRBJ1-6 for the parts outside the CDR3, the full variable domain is EPEVTQTPSHQVTQMGQEVILRCVPISNHLYFYWYRQILGQKVEFLVSFYNNEISEKSEIFDDQFSVERPDGSNFTLKIRSTKLEDSAMYFCASSEAVQISPLHFGNGTRLTVT.

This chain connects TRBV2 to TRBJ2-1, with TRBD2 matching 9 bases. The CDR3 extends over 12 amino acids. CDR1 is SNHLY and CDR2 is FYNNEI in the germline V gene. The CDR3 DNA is TGTGTAGCGGGAGCCTCCTACAATGAGCAGTTCTTC. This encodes CVAGASYNEQFF.

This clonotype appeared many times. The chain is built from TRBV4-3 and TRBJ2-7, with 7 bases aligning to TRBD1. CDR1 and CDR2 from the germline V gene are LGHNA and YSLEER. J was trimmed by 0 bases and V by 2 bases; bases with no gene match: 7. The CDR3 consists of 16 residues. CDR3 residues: CASSQFDRASSYEQYF. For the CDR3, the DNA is TGCGCCAGCAGCCAATTTGACAGGGCGAGCTCCTACGAGCAGTACTTC.

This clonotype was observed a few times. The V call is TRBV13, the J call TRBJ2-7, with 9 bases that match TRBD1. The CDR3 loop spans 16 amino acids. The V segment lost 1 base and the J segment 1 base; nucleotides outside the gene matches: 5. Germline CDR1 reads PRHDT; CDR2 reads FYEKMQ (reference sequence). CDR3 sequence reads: CASSLETGGLSYEQYF. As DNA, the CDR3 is TGTGCCAGCAGCTTAGAGACAGGGGGGCTTTCCTACGAGCAGTACTTC.

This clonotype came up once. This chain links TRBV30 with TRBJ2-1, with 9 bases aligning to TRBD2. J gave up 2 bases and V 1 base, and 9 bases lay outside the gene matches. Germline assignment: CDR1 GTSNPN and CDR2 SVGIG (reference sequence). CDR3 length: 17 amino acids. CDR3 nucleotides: TGTGCCTGGAGTGGGGGTAGCGGGGGTCTAGCCTACAATGAGCAGTTCTTC. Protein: CAWSGGSGGLAYNEQFF.

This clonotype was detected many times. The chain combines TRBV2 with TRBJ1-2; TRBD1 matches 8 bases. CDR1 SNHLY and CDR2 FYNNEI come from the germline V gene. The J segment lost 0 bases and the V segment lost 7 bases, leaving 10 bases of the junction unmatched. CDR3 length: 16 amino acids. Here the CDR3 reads CASTRNRDRTNYGYTF. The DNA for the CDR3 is TGTGCCAGCACTCGCAACCGGGACAGGACTAACTATGGCTACACCTTC. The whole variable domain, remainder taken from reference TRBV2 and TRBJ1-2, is EPEVTQTPSHQVTQMGQEVILRCVPISNHLYFYWYRQILGQKVEFLVSFYNNEISEKSEIFDDQFSVERPDGSNFTLKIRSTKLEDSAMYFCASTRNRDRTNYGYTFGSGTRLTVV.

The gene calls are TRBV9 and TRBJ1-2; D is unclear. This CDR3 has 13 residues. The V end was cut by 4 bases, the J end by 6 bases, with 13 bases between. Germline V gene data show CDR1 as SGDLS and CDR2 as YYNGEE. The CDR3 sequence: CASSSAVSHGYTF. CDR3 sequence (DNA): TGTGCCAGCAGCTCCGCAGTGAGCCATGGCTACACCTTC.

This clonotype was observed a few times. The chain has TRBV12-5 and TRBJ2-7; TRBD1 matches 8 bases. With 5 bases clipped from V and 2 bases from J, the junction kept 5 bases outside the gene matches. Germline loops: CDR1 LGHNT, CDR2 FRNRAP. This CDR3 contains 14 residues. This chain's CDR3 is CASGPRGQAYEQYF. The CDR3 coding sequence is TGTGCTAGTGGTCCTAGGGGACAGGCCTACGAGCAGTACTTC.

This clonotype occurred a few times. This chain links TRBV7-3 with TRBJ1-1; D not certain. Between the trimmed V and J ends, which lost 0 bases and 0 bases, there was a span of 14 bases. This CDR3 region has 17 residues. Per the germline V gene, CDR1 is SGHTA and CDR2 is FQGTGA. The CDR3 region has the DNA TGTGCCAGCAGCTTAACCCCCTGGGCGGGAGTGAACACTGAAGCTTTCTTT. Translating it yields CASSLTPWAGVNTEAFF.

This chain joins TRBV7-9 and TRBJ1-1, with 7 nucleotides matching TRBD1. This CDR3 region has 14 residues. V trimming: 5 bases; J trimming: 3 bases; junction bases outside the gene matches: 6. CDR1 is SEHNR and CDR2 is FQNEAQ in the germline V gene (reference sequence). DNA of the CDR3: TGTGCCAGCAGCGCGCGCACAGGGGACACTGAAGCTTTCTTT. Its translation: CASSARTGDTEAFF.

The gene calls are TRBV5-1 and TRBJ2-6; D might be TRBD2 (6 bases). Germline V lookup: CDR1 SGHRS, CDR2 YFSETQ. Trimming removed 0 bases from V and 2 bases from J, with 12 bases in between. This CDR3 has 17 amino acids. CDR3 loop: CASSLEGAGPGANVLTF. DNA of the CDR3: TGCGCCAGCAGCTTGGAAGGCGCGGGACCTGGGGCCAACGTCCTGACTTTC.

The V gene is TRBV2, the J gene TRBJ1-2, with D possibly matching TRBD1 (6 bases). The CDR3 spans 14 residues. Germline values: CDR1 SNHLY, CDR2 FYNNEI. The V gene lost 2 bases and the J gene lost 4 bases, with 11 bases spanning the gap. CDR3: CASSELRGAYGYTF. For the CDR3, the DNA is TGTGCCAGCAGTGAATTACGGGGGGCCTATGGCTACACCTTC.

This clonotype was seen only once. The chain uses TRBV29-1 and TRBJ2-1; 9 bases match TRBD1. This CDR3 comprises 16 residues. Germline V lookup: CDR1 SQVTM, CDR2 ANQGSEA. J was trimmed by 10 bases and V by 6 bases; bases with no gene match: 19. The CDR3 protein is CSVIRTGVYGPLEQFF. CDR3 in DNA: TGCAGCGTGATCCGGACAGGGGTTTATGGACCCCTCGAGCAGTTCTTC.

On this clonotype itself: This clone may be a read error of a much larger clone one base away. DNA for the CDR3: TGCGCCAGCAGCCAAGTGATCACTAGATCCGGGGAGCTGTTTTTT. Translating gives CASSQVITRSGELFF. The rearrangement links TRBV4-3 to TRBJ2-2; tentative D call: TRBD2 (5 bases). V was trimmed by 1 base and J by 6 bases, leaving 12 bases between them. CDR3 length: 15 residues. The germline V gene has CDR1 LGHNA and CDR2 YSLEER.

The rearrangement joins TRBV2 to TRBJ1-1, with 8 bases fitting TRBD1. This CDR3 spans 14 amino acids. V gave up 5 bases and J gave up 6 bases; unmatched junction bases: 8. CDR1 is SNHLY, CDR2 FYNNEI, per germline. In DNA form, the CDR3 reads TGTGCCAGCAGTCCGGACAGGGCTGTGGCTGAAGCTTTCTTT. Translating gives CASSPDRAVAEAFF.

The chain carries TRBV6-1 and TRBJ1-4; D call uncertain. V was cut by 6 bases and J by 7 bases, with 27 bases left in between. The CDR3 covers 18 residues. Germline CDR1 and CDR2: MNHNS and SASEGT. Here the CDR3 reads CASRVGRAGNLGAEKLFF. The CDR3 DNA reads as TGTGCCAGCAGGGTCGGTAGGGCGGGGAATTTAGGAGCTGAAAAACTGTTTTTT.

The CDR3 reads CASSRTSGGASEQFF. The CDR3 region has the DNA TGTGCCAGCAGCAGGACTAGCGGGGGGGCCAGTGAGCAGTTCTTC. The chain has TRBV7-2 and TRBJ2-1; TRBD2 matches 15 bases. The length of the CDR3 is 15 residues. Trimming took 5 bases from V and 9 from J; bases not matched to a gene: 5. The V gene's germline CDR1 is SGHTA and CDR2 FQGNSA.

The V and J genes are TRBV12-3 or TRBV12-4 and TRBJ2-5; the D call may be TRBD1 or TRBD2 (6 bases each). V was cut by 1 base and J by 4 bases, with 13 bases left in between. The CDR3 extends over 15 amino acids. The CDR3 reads CASSLVTGGRETQYF. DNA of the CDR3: TGTGCCAGCAGTTTAGTTACCGGGGGCCGAGAGACCCAGTACTTC.